What follows are 32 T cell receptor beta chains derived from one specimen sequenced in a study of blood T cell repertoires in COVID-19. Here immunoSEQ multiplex PCR was the method, and the copy in TCRdb shows in-frame clones only, minus some. This table has some 130,000 clones, roughly four fifths appearing once. Source material: peripheral blood. These receptors were obtained from a man older than 75 with acute or convalescent COVID-19.

Only a few counts were recorded for this clone. Other DNA sequences in the sample encode the same CDR3. The rearrangement joins TRBV9 to TRBJ1-1; no firm D call. V lost 0 bases and J lost 2, with 5 bases in between. This CDR3 comprises 13 residues. In germline, CDR1 is SGDLS, CDR2 YYNGEE. The CDR3 loop is CASSVARNTEAFF. In DNA, the CDR3 is TGTGCCAGCAGCGTAGCGCGTAACACTGAAGCTTTCTTT.

This clone was picked up a small number of times. The gene calls are TRBV30 and TRBJ2-1, with a weak D call TRBD1 (5 bases). Germline CDR1 and CDR2: GTSNPN and SVGIG (reference sequence). The CDR3 loop spans 13 amino acids. V gave up 2 bases and J gave up 4 bases, with 9 bases separating them. The CDR3 bases are TGTGCCTGGAGTCGCACAGGATACAATGAGCAGTTCTTC. Translated: CAWSRTGYNEQFF. The full variable domain, its missing parts supplied by reference TRBV30 and TRBJ2-1, is SQTIHQWPATLVQPVGSPLSLECTVEGTSNPNLYWYRQAAGRGLQLLFYSVGIGQISSEVPQNLSASRPQDRQFILSSKKLLLSDSGFYLCAWSRTGYNEQFFGPGTRLTVL.

V gene TRBV2 combines with J gene TRBJ2-3, with 8 bases fitting TRBD1. This CDR3 region has 14 residues. From germline, CDR1 is SNHLY and CDR2 FYNNEI. V lost 4 bases to trimming and J lost 5 bases; unmatched junction nucleotides: 5. In DNA form, the CDR3 reads TGTGCCAGCAGTGGGGGACAGGCCGAAGATACGCAGTATTTT. This sequence encodes CASSGGQAEDTQYF.

The CDR3 DNA reads TGTGCCAGCTCACCAAGCAGGGTTAACACTGAAGCTTTCTTT. Protein product: CASSPSRVNTEAFF. This chain connects TRBV18 to TRBJ1-1; perhaps TRBD1 as D (5 bases). The germline CDR1 and CDR2 sequences are KGHSH and LQKENI. Trimming cost V 2 bases and J 2 bases, with 9 bases left between them. The CDR3 sequence is 14 residues long.

This clone has a handful of counts. V is TRBV30 and J is TRBJ1-6; D unresolved. V shed 2 bases and J shed 10 bases, with 9 bases lying between them. Germline-derived CDR1 and CDR2 are GTSNPN and SVGIG (reference sequence). This CDR3 is built from 12 residues. This chain's CDR3 is CAWSPSGSPLHF. CDR3 nucleotide sequence: TGTGCCTGGAGTCCGTCGGGATCACCCCTCCACTTT.

The chain has TRBV28 and TRBJ2-5; 8 bases agree with TRBD2. The CDR3 is made up of 14 amino acids. V lost 6 bases to trimming and J lost 6 bases; unmatched junction nucleotides: 9. Germline V gene lookup returns CDR1 MDHEN and CDR2 SYDVKM. The CDR3 loop is CASSPGGVRKTQYF. In nucleotides, the CDR3 is TGTGCCAGCAGCCCCGGGGGGGTAAGAAAGACCCAGTACTTC.

The sample holds a few counts of this clone. V and J are TRBV7-3 and TRBJ2-7, with D tentatively TRBD2 (6 bases). The germline gives CDR1 SGHTA, CDR2 FQGTGA. This CDR3 has 14 amino acids. Trimming stripped 3 bases from V and 7 bases from J, with 16 bases between. As DNA, the CDR3 is TGTGCCAGCAGCTTCTCAGGGACCCGGGAGGAGCAGTACTTC. It is translated as CASSFSGTREEQYF.

The V gene is TRBV9, the J gene TRBJ2-7; TRBD1 agrees at 8 bases. The CDR3 is 16 amino acids. With 0 bases clipped from V and 2 bases from J, the junction kept 7 bases outside the gene matches. Germline loops: CDR1 SGDLS, CDR2 YYNGEE. The CDR3 DNA is TGTGCCAGCAGCGTAGGGACCGGGACAGGAGCCTACGAGCAGTACTTC. This translates into CASSVGTGTGAYEQYF.

A few counts support this clone. The J gene is TRBJ2-3, the V gene TRBV7-3; a weak D match, TRBD1 (5 bases). The CDR3 has 14 amino acids. Germline CDR1 is SGHTA and CDR2 is FQGTGA. V lost 5 bases and J lost 4, with 13 bases in between. Here the CDR3 DNA reads TGTGCCAGCAGCAAGCAGGGCCCGCCAGATACGCAGTATTTT. It specifies CASSKQGPPDTQYF.

This clone was detected only once. The rearrangement uses TRBV27 and TRBJ1-5, with 9 bases aligning to TRBD1. The CDR3 sequence is 16 residues long. V lost 6 bases and J lost 3; bases outside the gene matches: 9. The germline CDR1 and CDR2 sequences are MNHEY and SMNVEV (reference sequence). CDR3 amino acids: CASRPAGQGNNQPQHF. DNA for the CDR3: TGTGCCAGCAGACCTGCGGGACAGGGTAACAATCAGCCCCAGCATTTT.

This chain links TRBV28 with TRBJ1-2; D might be TRBD1 (6 bases). There are 12 residues in the CDR3. The ends were cut back, 7 bases at V and 8 bases at J, with 14 bases in the middle. The germline V gene encodes CDR1 MDHEN and CDR2 SYDVKM. CDR3 nucleotide sequence: TGTGCCAGCAAGGGGGGGTCTCGGGGCTACACCTTC. Amino acids: CASKGGSRGYTF.

The rearrangement uses TRBV5-6 and TRBJ2-2; no firm D call. The V end lost 4 bases, the J end lost 7 bases, and 8 bases lay between the germline ends. The CDR3 contains 12 residues. Germline V CDR1 and CDR2: SGHDT, YYEEEE. The DNA of the CDR3 is TGTGCCAGCAGCCCGGGTTACGGGGAGCTGTTTTTT. Its protein is CASSPGYGELFF.

Comments on this clone: This sample includes further DNA sequences coding for the same CDR3. The genes are TRBV7-2 and TRBJ2-3; D is possibly TRBD1 (6 bases). Germline CDR1 SGHTA, CDR2 FQGNSA. The length of the CDR3 is 14 residues. Trimming shortened V by 1 base and J by 1 base, and 6 bases separated the two germline ends. The DNA for the CDR3 is TGTGCCAGCAGCTTAGGACAGGGCACAGATACGCAGTATTTT. Its translation is CASSLGQGTDTQYF. The variable domain in full, completed from reference TRBV7-2 and TRBJ2-3, reads GAGVSQSPSNKVTEKGKDVELRCDPISGHTALYWYRQSLGQGLEFLIYFQGNSAPDKSGLPSDRFSAERTGGSVSTLTIQRTQQEDSAVYLCASSLGQGTDTQYFGPGTRLTVL.

The chain employs TRBV25-1 and TRBJ2-6, with a tentative D call TRBD1 (6 bases). The CDR3 runs 16 residues. Germline loops: CDR1 MGHDK, CDR2 SYGVNS. V was pared by 6 bases and J by 3 bases, with 15 bases between. The CDR3 reads CASRHHTGLGANVLTF. CDR3 in DNA: TGTGCCAGCAGACACCATACAGGGCTTGGGGCCAACGTCCTGACTTTC.

The V gene is TRBV11-2, the J gene TRBJ2-5, with D unresolved. The germline V gene encodes CDR1 SGHAT and CDR2 FQNNGV. This CDR3 has 11 amino acids. V gave up 5 bases and J gave up 2 bases, with 3 bases separating them. CDR3 residues: CASSHQETQYF. As DNA, the CDR3 is TGTGCCAGCAGCCATCAAGAGACCCAGTACTTC.

The chain combines TRBV18 with TRBJ2-6; D call uncertain. Germline CDR1 KGHSH, CDR2 LQKENI. There are 15 residues in the CDR3. With 2 bases removed from V and 4 bases from J, the gap between germline ends came to 9 bases. The DNA of the CDR3 is TGTGCCAGCTCACCAGTCCCGGTCGGGGCCAACGTCCTGACTTTC. This gives the protein CASSPVPVGANVLTF.

The chain links TRBV11-3 to TRBJ2-2; D is possibly TRBD2 (6 bases). With 1 base removed from V and 5 bases from J, the gap between germline ends came to 11 bases. Per the germline V gene, CDR1 is SGHNT and CDR2 is YENEEA. The CDR3 extends over 15 amino acids. The CDR3: CASSLGTGRTGELFF. For the CDR3, the DNA is TGTGCCAGCAGCTTAGGGACTGGGAGGACCGGGGAGCTGTTTTTT.

This sequence joins TRBV6-5 and TRBJ2-5; the D gene is possibly TRBD2 (6 bases). Germline lookup yields CDR1 MNHEY and CDR2 SVGAGI. CDR3 length equals 14 residues. The V gene lost 7 bases and the J gene lost 3 bases, with 15 bases spanning the gap. The CDR3 loop is CASTSQWGEETQYF. In DNA form, the CDR3 reads TGTGCCAGCACCTCCCAATGGGGGGAAGAGACCCAGTACTTC.

J is TRBJ2-6 and V is TRBV19; D may be TRBD2 (6 bases). This CDR3 has 14 amino acids. Germline V CDR1 and CDR2: LNHDA, SQIVND (reference sequence). V lost 10 bases and J lost 0, with 10 bases in between. The CDR3 nucleotides read TGTGCCACTGACGGGGGCTCTGGGGCCAACGTCCTGACTTTC. Amino acid sequence: CATDGGSGANVLTF.

The chain joins TRBV6-2 or TRBV6-3 to TRBJ1-1; 7 bases fit TRBD1. The ends lost 6 bases at V and 7 bases at J; junction bases unmatched: 5. Per germline, CDR1 MNHEY and CDR2 SVGEGT. The CDR3 totals 12 residues. The CDR3, as DNA: TGTGCCAGCAGCACGAACAGGGGTGAAGCTTTCTTT. Translated: CASSTNRGEAFF.

This clone was counted only a few times. The chain is built from TRBV6-5 and TRBJ1-3, with a tentative D call TRBD1 (6 bases). The germline CDR1 and CDR2 sequences are MNHEY and SVGAGI. The CDR3 totals 15 residues. The V end was cut by 2 bases, the J end by 6 bases, with 14 bases between. The CDR3 sequence: CASSYRGGAQNTIYF. The CDR3 region has the DNA TGTGCCAGCAGTTACCGGGGGGGGGCGCAAAACACCATATATTTT.

The chain couples TRBV12-3 or TRBV12-4 to TRBJ1-5; no clear D gene. The length of the CDR3 is 13 residues. Trimming left V 5 bases short and J 5 bases short, with 10 bases between. Written as DNA, the CDR3 is TGTGCCAGCAGTCGACTCGCGGATCAGCCCCAGCATTTT. Its translation: CASSRLADQPQHF.

V gene TRBV16 combines with J gene TRBJ1-2; TRBD1 might be the D (5 bases). Per germline, CDR1 KGHSY and CDR2 FQNENV. The CDR3 is 12 residues long. Trimming removed 4 bases at V and 3 bases at J, with 6 bases between. CDR3 nucleotide sequence: TGTGCCAGCAGCCCGGGGGACTATGGCTACACCTTC. The encoded protein is CASSPGDYGYTF.

This clone was seen a single time. The chain has TRBV10-3 and TRBJ2-2; 9 bases fit TRBD1. CDR1 and CDR2 (germline): ENHRY, SYGVKD. With 0 bases clipped from V and 3 bases from J, the junction kept 2 bases outside the gene matches. This CDR3 region has 16 residues. The CDR3 loop reads CAISESDRGDTGELFF. CDR3 nucleotides: TGTGCCATCAGTGAGTCGGACAGGGGCGACACCGGGGAGCTGTTTTTT.

V and J are TRBV5-4 and TRBJ1-4; 9 nucleotides line up with TRBD1. Germline V gene lookup returns CDR1 SGHNT and CDR2 YYREEE (reference sequence). The CDR3 length is 15 residues. J gave up 5 bases and V 4 bases, and 6 bases lay outside the gene matches. CDR3 sequence reads: CASSNRTGENEKLFF. The CDR3 region has the DNA TGTGCCAGCAGCAATCGGACAGGGGAGAATGAAAAACTGTTTTTT.

The chain joins TRBV4-1 to TRBJ2-2; 8 bases are shared with TRBD2. J was trimmed by 6 bases and V by 3 bases; bases with no gene match: 6. CDR1 is MGHRA and CDR2 is YSYEKL in the germline V gene. The CDR3 length is 15 residues. The CDR3 DNA reads TGCGCCAGCAGCCAGGCGGGACTAGGGGCCGGGGAGCTGTTTTTT. As protein: CASSQAGLGAGELFF.

The rearrangement links TRBV7-3 to TRBJ2-1; TRBD1 matches at 8 bases. The CDR3 has 16 residues. Germline CDR1 reads SGHTA; CDR2 reads FQGTGA. The V and J ends lost 2 bases and 7 bases, in that order; junction bases with no gene match: 10. CDR3 residues: CASSLSVRTGWNEQFF. The DNA for the CDR3 is TGTGCCAGCAGCTTATCGGTTAGGACAGGGTGGAATGAGCAGTTCTTC.

The V call is TRBV18, the J call TRBJ1-2, with TRBD1 matching 7 bases. CDR3 length: 15 amino acids. Germline loops: CDR1 KGHSH, CDR2 LQKENI. V lost 3 bases, J lost 7 bases, and 11 bases stayed unmatched. The CDR3 loop reads CASSPQADRAVGYTF. The CDR3, as DNA: TGTGCCAGCTCACCCCAGGCCGACAGGGCGGTTGGCTACACCTTC. Based on the CDR3 plus reference TRBV18 and TRBJ1-2, the full variable domain is NAGVMQNPRHLVRRRGQEARLRCSPMKGHSHVYWYRQLPEEGLKFMVYLQKENIIDESGMPKERFSAEFPKEGPSILRIQQVVRGDSAAYFCASSPQADRAVGYTFGSGTRLTVV.

V and J are TRBV5-1 and TRBJ1-2; D is perhaps TRBD1 (6 bases). The length of the CDR3 is 14 residues. V dropped 4 bases and J dropped 13 bases, with 23 bases sitting between them. Germline CDR1 reads SGHRS; CDR2 reads YFSETQ. The CDR3 region is CASSQTYRVHEGTF. CDR3 DNA sequence: TGCGCCAGCAGCCAAACGTACAGGGTCCATGAAGGCACCTTC.

V and J are TRBV7-9 and TRBJ1-1; D is possibly TRBD1 (6 bases). The CDR3 has 14 amino acids. Trimming stripped 5 bases from V and 1 base from J, with 11 bases between. Germline values: CDR1 SEHNR, CDR2 FQNEAQ (reference sequence). The CDR3 bases are TGTGCCAGCAGCCCCAGGACAGAGAACACTGAAGCTTTCTTT. Protein product: CASSPRTENTEAFF.

V gene TRBV6-5 combines with J gene TRBJ1-2, with a tentative D call TRBD1 (6 bases). Trimming cost V 6 bases and J 8 bases, with 16 bases left between them. The CDR3 has 13 amino acids. Germline V gene lookup returns CDR1 MNHEY and CDR2 SVGAGI. In DNA form, the CDR3 reads TGTGCCAGCAGCGAGGGGGGGGGCAGAGGCTACACCTTC. Its translation: CASSEGGGRGYTF.

This rearrangement joins TRBV2 to TRBJ1-4; D gene ambiguous. This CDR3 is 13 amino acids long. V shed 10 bases and J shed 5 bases, with 14 bases lying between them. Germline-derived CDR1 and CDR2 are SNHLY and FYNNEI. CDR3: CATLTGLNEKLFF. CDR3 nucleotides: TGTGCCACTCTTACTGGGCTAAATGAAAAACTGTTTTTT.